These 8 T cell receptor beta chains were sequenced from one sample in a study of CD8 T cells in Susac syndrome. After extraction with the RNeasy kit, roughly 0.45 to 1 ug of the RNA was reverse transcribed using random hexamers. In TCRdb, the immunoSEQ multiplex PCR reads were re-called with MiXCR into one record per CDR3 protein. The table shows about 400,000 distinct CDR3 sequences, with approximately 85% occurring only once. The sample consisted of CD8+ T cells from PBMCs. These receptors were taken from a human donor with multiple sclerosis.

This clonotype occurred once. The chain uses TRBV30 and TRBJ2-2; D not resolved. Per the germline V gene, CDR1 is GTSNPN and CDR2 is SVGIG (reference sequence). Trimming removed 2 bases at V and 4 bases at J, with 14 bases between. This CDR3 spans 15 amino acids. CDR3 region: CAWSLSQFSTGELFF. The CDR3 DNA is TGTGCCTGGAGTCTTTCACAGTTTAGCACCGGGGAGCTGTTTTTT.

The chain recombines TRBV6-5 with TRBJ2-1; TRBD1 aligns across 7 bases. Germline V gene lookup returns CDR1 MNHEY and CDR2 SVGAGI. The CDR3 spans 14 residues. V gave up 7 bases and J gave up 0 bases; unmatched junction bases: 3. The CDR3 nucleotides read TGTGCCAGCAAACGGACAGGCTCCTACAATGAGCAGTTCTTC. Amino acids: CASKRTGSYNEQFF.

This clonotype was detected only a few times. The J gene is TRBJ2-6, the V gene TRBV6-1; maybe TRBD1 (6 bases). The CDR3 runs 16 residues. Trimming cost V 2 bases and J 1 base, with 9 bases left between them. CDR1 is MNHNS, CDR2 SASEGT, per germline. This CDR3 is CASSETTGSGANVLTF. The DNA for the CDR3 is TGTGCCAGCAGTGAAACAACAGGGTCTGGGGCCAACGTCCTGACTTTC.

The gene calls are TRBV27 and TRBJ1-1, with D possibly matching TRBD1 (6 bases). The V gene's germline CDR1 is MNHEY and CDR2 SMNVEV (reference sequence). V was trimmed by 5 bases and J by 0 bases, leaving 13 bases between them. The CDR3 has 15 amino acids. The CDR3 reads CASSPLEGVNTEAFF. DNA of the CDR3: TGTGCCAGCAGTCCGTTGGAGGGGGTGAACACTGAAGCTTTCTTT.

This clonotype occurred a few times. The CDR3 sequence is CASSLGTRTDTQYF. CDR3 nucleotides: TGTGCCAGCAGTTTAGGGACGCGCACAGATACGCAGTATTTT. The genes are TRBV27 and TRBJ2-3; D may correspond to TRBD1 or TRBD2 (5 bases each). Germline CDR1 and CDR2: MNHEY and SMNVEV (reference sequence). The CDR3 covers 14 residues. Deletions cut 2 bases from V and 1 base from J, with 7 bases between.

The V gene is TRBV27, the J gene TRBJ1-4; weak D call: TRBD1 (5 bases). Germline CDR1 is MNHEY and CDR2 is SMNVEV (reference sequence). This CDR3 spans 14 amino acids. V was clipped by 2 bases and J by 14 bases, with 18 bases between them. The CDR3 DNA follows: TGTGCCAGCAGTTTAGGGACCGATGGTCAACGGCTGTTTTTT. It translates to CASSLGTDGQRLFF.

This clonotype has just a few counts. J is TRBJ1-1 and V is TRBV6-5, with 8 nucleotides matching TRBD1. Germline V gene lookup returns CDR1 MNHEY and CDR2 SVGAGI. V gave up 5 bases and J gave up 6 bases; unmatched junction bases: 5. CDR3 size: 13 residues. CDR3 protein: CASSTGTGAEAFF. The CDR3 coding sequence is TGTGCCAGCAGTACTGGGACAGGCGCTGAAGCTTTCTTT.

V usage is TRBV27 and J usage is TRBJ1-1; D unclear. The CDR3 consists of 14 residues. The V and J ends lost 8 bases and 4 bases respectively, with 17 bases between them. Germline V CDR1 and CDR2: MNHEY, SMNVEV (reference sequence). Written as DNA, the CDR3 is TGTGCCAGCTCAACATGGCCGACGGGCACTGAAGCTTTCTTT. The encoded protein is CASSTWPTGTEAFF.